This T cell receptor beta chain was captured in a study of regulatory T cells in long-lasting Graves disease. Study-level findings and limits: New patients shared fewer public clonotypes (approximately 970) than persistent patients did (around 2,700).

HTBI primers from iRepertoire and Arm-PCR of CDR3 regions yielded the TCR beta libraries. TCRdb called the multiplex PCR reads again in MiXCR, with one record for every CDR3 protein. The sample has 530,000 or so distinct CDR3 sequences; about 15% are singletons. The time point was: newly diagnosed GD, antithyroid drugs for less than 3 months. The TCR library was made from RNA that had been extracted from PBMCs in TRIzol. American Thyroid Association guidelines defined Graves' disease diagnosis. This clonotype was recorded at least ten times. Its matching antigen is unknown. CDR1 SGHRS and CDR2 YFSETQ come from the germline V gene. With 0 bases clipped from V and 5 bases from J, the junction kept 14 bases outside the gene matches. CDR3 length equals 18 residues. These data were also reused for a study on T cells in Graves' hyperthyroidism and ophthalmopathy. That paper states: Newly diagnosed patients aged 18 to 65 had hyperthyroidism of under 2 months' duration. First-round RT-PCR of the TCR CDR3 relied on the HTBI primer set.

The sequencing used peripheral blood mononuclear cells (PBMCs), collected at new diagnosis, from a patient treated with antithyroid drugs. The rearrangement uses TRBV5-1 and TRBJ2-1; 7 bases fit TRBD1. The receptor was isolated from a man younger than 30 with Graves disease. The chain's CDR3 is CASSLALVGTELNNEQFF. CDR3 nucleotide sequence: TGCGCCAGCAGCTTGGCGCTAGTCGGGACAGAGCTGAACAATGAGCAGTTCTTC.